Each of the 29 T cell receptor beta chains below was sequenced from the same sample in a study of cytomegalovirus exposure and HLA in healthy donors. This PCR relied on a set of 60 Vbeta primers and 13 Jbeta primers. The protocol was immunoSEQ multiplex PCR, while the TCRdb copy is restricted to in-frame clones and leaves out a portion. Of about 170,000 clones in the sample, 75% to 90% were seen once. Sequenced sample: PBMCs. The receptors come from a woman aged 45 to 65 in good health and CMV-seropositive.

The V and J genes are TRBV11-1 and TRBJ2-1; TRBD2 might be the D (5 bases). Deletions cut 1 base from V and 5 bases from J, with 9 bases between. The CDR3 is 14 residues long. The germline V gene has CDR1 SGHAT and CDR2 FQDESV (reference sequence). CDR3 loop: CASSLESRDNEQFF. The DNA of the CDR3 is TGTGCCAGCAGCTTAGAGTCGCGGGACAATGAGCAGTTCTTC.

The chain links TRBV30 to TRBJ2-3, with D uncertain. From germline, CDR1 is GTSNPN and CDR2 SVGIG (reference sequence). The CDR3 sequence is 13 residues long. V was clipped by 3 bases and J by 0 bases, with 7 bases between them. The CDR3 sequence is CAWRQPSTDTQYF. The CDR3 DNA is TGTGCCTGGAGACAGCCGAGCACAGATACGCAGTATTTT.

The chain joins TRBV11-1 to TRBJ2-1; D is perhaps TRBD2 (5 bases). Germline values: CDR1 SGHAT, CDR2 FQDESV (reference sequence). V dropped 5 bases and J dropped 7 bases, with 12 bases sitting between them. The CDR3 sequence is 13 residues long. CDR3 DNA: TGTGCCAGCAGCGACGGACGAGGGAATGAGCAGTTCTTC. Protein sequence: CASSDGRGNEQFF.

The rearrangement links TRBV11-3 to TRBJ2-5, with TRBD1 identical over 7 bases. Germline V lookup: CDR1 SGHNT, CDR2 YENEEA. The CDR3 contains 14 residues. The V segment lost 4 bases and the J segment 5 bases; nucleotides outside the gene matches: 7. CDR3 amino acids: CASSSGTAKETQYF. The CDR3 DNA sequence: TGTGCCAGCAGCTCGGGGACAGCCAAGGAGACCCAGTACTTC.

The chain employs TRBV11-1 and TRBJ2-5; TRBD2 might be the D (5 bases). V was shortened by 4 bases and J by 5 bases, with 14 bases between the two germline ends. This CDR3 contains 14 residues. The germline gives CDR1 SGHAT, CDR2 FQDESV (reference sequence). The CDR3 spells CASSSGLSLETQYF. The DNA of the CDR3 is TGTGCCAGCAGCTCCGGACTTAGCCTGGAGACCCAGTACTTC.

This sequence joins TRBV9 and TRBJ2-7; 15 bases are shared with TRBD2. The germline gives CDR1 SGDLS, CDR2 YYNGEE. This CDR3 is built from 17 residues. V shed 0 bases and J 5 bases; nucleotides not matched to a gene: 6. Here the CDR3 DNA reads TGTGCCAGCAGCGTAGGGACTAGCGGGGGGGCGCCTCACGAGCAGTACTTC. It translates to CASSVGTSGGAPHEQYF.

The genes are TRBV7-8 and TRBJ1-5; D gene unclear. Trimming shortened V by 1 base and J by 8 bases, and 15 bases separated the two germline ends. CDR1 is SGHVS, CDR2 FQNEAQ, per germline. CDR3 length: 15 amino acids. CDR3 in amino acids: CASSLGGSGGKPQHF. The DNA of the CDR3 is TGTGCCAGCAGCTTAGGAGGGAGTGGCGGCAAGCCCCAGCATTTT.

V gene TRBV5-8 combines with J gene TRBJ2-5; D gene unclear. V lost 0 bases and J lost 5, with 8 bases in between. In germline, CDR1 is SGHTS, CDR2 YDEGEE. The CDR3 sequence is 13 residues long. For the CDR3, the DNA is TGTGCCAGCAGCTTGGTTGGAGAGGAGACCCAGTACTTC. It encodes CASSLVGEETQYF.

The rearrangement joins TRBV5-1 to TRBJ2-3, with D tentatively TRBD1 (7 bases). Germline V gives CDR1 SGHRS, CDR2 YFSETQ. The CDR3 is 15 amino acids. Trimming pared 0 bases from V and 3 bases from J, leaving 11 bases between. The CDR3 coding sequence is TGCGCCAGCAGCTTGGACAGGGGAGGAACAGATACGCAGTATTTT. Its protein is CASSLDRGGTDTQYF.

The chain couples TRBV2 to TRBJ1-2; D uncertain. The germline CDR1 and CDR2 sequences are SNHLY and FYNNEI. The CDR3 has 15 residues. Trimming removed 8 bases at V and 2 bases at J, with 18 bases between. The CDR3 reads CASGSRRAANYGYTF. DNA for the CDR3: TGTGCCAGCGGATCCCGGAGGGCGGCGAACTATGGCTACACCTTC.

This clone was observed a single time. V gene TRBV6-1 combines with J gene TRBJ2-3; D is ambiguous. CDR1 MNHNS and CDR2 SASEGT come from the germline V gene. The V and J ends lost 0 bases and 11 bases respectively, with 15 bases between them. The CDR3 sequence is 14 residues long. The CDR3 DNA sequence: TGTGCCAGCAGTGAAGCGGCGGTGCCCTCGGGGCAGTATTTT. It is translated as CASSEAAVPSGQYF.

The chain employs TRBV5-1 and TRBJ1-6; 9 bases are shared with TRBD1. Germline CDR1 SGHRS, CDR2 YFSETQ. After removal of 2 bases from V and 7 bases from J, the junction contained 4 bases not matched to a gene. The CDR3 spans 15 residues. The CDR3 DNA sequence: TGCGCCAGCAGCTTTACAGGGGGCGAAAATTCACCCCTCCACTTT. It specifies CASSFTGGENSPLHF.

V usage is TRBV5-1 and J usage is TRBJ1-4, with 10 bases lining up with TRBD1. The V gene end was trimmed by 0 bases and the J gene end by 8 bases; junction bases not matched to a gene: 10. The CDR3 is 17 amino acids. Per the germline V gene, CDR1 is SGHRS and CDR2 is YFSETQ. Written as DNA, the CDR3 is TGCGCCAGCAGCTTGGTCCCGACAGGGGGCGCGGACGAAAAACTGTTTTTT. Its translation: CASSLVPTGGADEKLFF.

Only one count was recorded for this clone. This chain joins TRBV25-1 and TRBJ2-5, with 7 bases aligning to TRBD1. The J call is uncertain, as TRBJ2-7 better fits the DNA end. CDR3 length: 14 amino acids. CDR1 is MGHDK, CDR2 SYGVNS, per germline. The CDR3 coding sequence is TGTGCCAGCAGAGGACAGGAGAGCTCCTACGAGCAGTACTTC. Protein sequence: CASRGQESSYEQYF.

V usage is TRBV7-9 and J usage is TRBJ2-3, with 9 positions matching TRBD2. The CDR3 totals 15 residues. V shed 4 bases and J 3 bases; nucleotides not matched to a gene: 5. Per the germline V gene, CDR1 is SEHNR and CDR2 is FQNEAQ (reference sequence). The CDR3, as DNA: TGTGCCAGCAGCTCTCGACTAGCGGTTACAGATACGCAGTATTTT. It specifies CASSSRLAVTDTQYF.

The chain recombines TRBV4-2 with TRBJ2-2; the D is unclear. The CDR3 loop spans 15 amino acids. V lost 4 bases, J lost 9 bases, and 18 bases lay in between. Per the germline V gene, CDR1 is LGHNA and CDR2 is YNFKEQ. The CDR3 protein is CASSPLEIPSRELFF. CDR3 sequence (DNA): TGTGCCAGCAGCCCCCTAGAGATCCCTTCGAGGGAGCTGTTTTTT.

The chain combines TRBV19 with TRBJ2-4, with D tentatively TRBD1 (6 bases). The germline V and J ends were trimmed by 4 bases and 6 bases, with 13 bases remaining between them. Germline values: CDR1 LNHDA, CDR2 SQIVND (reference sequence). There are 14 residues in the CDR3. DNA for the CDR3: TGTGCCAGTAGTAGCAGGGGCGCAGTAAACATTCAGTACTTC. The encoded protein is CASSSRGAVNIQYF.

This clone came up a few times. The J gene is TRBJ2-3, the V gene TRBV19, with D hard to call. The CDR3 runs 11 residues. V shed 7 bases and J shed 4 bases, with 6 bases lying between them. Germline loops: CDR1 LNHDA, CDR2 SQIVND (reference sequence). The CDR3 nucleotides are TGTGCCAGTACAAGCTCAGATACGCAGTATTTT. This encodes CASTSSDTQYF.

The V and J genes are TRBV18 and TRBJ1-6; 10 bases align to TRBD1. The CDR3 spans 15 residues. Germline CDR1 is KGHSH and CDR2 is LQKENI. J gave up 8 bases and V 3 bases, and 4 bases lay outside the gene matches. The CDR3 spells CASSPSGTGDSPLHF. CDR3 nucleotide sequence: TGTGCCAGCTCACCCTCGGGGACAGGGGATTCACCCCTCCACTTT.

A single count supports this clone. CDR3 protein: CASSLRSGWTGELFF. Written as DNA, the CDR3 is TGTGCCAGCAGTTTAAGGTCAGGGTGGACCGGGGAGCTGTTTTTT. The chain joins TRBV28 to TRBJ2-2; possible D gene TRBD1, 5 bases. Trimming shortened V by 2 bases and J by 5 bases, and 12 bases separated the two germline ends. This CDR3 has 15 amino acids. Germline V gene sequence: CDR1 MDHEN, CDR2 SYDVKM.

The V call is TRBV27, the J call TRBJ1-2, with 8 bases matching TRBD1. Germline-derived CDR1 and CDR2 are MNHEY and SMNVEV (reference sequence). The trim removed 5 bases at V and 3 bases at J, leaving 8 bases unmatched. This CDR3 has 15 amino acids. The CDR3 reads CASSTRTGPYYGYTF. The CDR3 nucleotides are TGTGCCAGCAGTACCCGGACAGGGCCATACTATGGCTACACCTTC.

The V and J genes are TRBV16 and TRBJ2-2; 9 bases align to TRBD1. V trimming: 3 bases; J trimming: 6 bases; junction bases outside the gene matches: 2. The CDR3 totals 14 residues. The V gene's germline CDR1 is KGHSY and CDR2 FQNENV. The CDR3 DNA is TGTGCCAGCAGCCAGAGACAGGGGGCCGGGGAGCTGTTTTTT. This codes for CASSQRQGAGELFF.

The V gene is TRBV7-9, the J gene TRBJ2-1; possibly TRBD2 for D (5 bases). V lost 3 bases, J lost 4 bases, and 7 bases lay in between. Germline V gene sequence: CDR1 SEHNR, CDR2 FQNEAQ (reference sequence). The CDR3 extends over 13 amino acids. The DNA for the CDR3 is TGTGCCAGCAGCTTCGGCGGGTACAATGAGCAGTTCTTC. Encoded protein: CASSFGGYNEQFF.

The CDR3 region is CASSLRTAKETQYF. CDR3 nucleotide sequence: TGTGCCAGCAGCCTCCGGACAGCCAAAGAGACCCAGTACTTC. The chain is built from TRBV11-2 and TRBJ2-5, with D possibly being TRBD1 (6 bases). From germline, CDR1 is SGHAT and CDR2 FQNNGV. V lost 5 bases, J lost 3 bases, and 13 bases lay in between. CDR3 length: 14 amino acids.

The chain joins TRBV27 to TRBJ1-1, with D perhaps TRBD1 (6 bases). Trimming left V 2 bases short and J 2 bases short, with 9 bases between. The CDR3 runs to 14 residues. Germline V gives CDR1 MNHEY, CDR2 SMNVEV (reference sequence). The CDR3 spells CASSLAGVNTEAFF. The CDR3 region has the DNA TGTGCCAGCAGTTTAGCAGGGGTTAACACTGAAGCTTTCTTT.

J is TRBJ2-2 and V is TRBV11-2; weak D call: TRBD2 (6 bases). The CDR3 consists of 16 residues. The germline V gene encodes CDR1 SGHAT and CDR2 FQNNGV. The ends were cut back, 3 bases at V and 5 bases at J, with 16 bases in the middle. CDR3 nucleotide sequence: TGTGCCAGCAGCTTGGGGACTGTTCGAACTACCGGGGAGCTGTTTTTT. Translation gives CASSLGTVRTTGELFF.

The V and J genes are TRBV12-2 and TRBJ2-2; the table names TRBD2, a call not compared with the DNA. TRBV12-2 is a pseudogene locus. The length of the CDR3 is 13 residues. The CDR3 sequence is CASRRESPGELFF. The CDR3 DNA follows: TGTGCAAGTCGCAGGGAGTCGCCCGGGGAGCTGTTTTTT.

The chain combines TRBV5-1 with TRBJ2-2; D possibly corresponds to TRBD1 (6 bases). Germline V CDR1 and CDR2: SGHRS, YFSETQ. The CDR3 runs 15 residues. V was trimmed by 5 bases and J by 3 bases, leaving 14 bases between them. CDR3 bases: TGCGCCAGCAGAGCCACAGGGTCTCACACCGGGGAGCTGTTTTTT. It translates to CASRATGSHTGELFF. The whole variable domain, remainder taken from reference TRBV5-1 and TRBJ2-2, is KAGVTQTPRYLIKTRGQQVTLSCSPISGHRSVSWYQQTPGQGLQFLFEYFSETQRNKGNFPGRFSGRQFSNSRSEMNVSTLELGDSALYLCASRATGSHTGELFFGEGSRLTVL.

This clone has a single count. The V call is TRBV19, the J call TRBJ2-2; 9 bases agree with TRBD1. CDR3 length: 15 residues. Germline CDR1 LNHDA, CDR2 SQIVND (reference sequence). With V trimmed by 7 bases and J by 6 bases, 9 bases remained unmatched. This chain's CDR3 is CASNADRGWSGELFF. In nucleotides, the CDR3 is TGTGCCAGTAATGCGGACAGGGGCTGGTCCGGGGAGCTGTTTTTT.